This TCR beta chain was retrieved from a study of T cells after yellow fever vaccination. TCRdb re-called the 5' RACE reads through MiXCR, storing one row per CDR3 protein. The sample lists hundreds of thousands of distinct CDR3 sequences, around an eighth seen once, with roughly 3% in the top ten. CDR3 length: 13 residues. Trimming took 3 bases from V and 4 from J, leaving 9 bases between them. Germline V lookup: CDR1 SGHTA, CDR2 FQGNSA. This clonotype was recorded a few times. The sequences come from CD4+ T cells sorted from PBMCs, collected 15 days after the yellow fever booster vaccination. This clonotype was obtained from a young man who received the YFV17D yellow fever vaccine. The chain couples TRBV7-2 to TRBJ1-2; perhaps TRBD1 as D (6 bases). The CDR3: CASSFGQSYGYTF. CDR3 DNA: TGTGCCAGCAGCTTTGGACAGTCCTATGGCTACACCTTC.